This TCR beta chain was identified during a study of cytomegalovirus exposure and HLA in healthy donors (dated by TCRdb to 2017 to 2019). A note on the overall study: A later analysis indicated that the 110 or so validation repertoires were generated on the platform also employed for the approximately 690 repertoires of the first cohort. Along with the roughly 670-subject first cohort, a separate validation cohort of over 90 different subjects was used. The study was designed to test whether signatures of past pathogen exposure could be identified by cataloging public T cell receptors. High-throughput TCR immunosequencing, statistical association of individual TCRs with disease status, and machine learning were combined to predict cytomegalovirus infection status. The investigation overall reported the following: The study listed over 150 TCR beta chains as associated with cytomegalovirus. The classifier was reported to diagnose cytomegalovirus status with high specificity and sensitivity in both the original cohort and the validation cohort. The authors suggested that the approach could potentially be extended to other disease states and immunological phenotypes. A later analysis had no HLA typing for the validation cohort, so co-occurrence there was scored across all 130 or so repertoires. Of the cluster scores, roughly 95% were above 0 in a later analysis, which found that TCRs clustered in the first cohort also tended to co-occur in the roughly 130 validation repertoires. In vitro tests confirmed that a few of the cytomegalovirus-associated TCR beta chains recognize cytomegalovirus antigens. While some public TCRs were present in many individuals, most TCR sequences turned up only very rarely across donors.

Receptor libraries were prepared by the immunoSEQ multiplex PCR assay. The original methods were these. A statistical classification framework was developed to diagnose cytomegalovirus status using the catalog of TCR beta chain sequences. In TCRdb, the immuneACCESS table is reduced to in-frame sequences with V and J assigned. These tables do not hold every clone; where another copy was compared, an unresolved V gene accounts for under half, and the others remain unexplained. V, J and clone size are taken as reported in that table, and D and trimming were inferred from the DNA itself. The sample yields 150,000 to 180,000 clones; 86% were counted once. The top ten constitute 2% to 2.5% of the sample. For this chain, trimming is 2 bases at the V end and 5 bases at the J end, and the number of junction bases without a gene match is 5. In the germline V gene, CDR1 corresponds to SGHRS and CDR2 to YFSETQ. From cysteine to phenylalanine, the CDR3 is 15 amino acids long. Only the CDR3 DNA stays, 45 bases, in frame from base 1.

Separate from the approximately 700-subject first cohort, the validation cohort of 120 subjects was the group to which the donors belonged. Notes on this clone: Its specific antigen is unknown. The input lacks base qualities; no much larger clone sits a single base away.

The clonotype was recovered from a human donor in good health. The sequenced material came from PBMCs. The sequence links TRBV5-1 to TRBJ2-5, with TRBD1 identical over 11 junction bases. The CDR3 protein sequence reads: CASSLSGDRGETQYF. The DNA is as follows: TGCGCCAGCAGCTTAAGTGGGGACAGGGGGGAGACCCAGTACTTC.